This TCR beta chain is drawn from a study of shared clonotypes between healthy human individuals. Study observations and caveats: On the whole, naive subsets had larger estimated richness than memory subsets had.

To note about this clone: What it recognizes is unknown.

As handled by the study authors: From ImmunoSEQ came sequences covering only the junction and carrying no quality scores, so filtering differed. The protocol was immunoSEQ multiplex PCR, while the TCRdb copy is restricted to in-frame clones and leaves out a portion. From that table come the V and J calls and clone size; the DNA was used to work out D and trimming. The sample carries hundreds of thousands of clones, approximately 75% recorded once. Material for sequencing was memory CD4+ T cells sorted from blood. Subset reported: CD45RA-negative fraction. This sequence originates from a woman aged 25 to 39 in good health.

The CDR3 region has the DNA TGTGCCAGCTCACCAACCAGCGGCCCGGGAGATGAGCAGTTCTTC. Its translation: CASSPTSGPGDEQFF. This chain joins TRBV18 and TRBJ2-1, with D possibly being TRBD2 (6 bases). The CDR3 is made up of 15 amino acids. Per the germline V gene, CDR1 is KGHSH and CDR2 is LQKENI. V was pared by 2 bases and J by 8 bases, with 16 bases between.